The 8 T cell receptor beta chains below were found in one sample sequenced in a study of T cell clonotyping in hematopoietic cell transplantation. Using immunoSEQ multiplex PCR, the repertoire was profiled, and TCRdb retains in-frame clones only, with some absent. In the table there are about 5,900 clones, 65% to 80% of which are singletons. The starting material was PBMCs, obtained 100 days after allogeneic stem cell transplant. The receptors originated from a female patient in her 30s who had an allogeneic stem cell transplant, so the T cells may come from the graft donor. Some clones in this sample may be carry-over from other donors' samples.

This rearrangement joins TRBV5-4 to TRBJ2-7; D ambiguous. CDR3 length: 13 amino acids. With 5 bases removed from V and 2 bases from J, the gap between germline ends came to 11 bases. Germline CDR1 and CDR2: SGHNT and YYREEE (reference sequence). CDR3 DNA sequence: TGTGCCAGCAGTTTTGACATTACCTACGAGCAGTACTTC. Encoded protein: CASSFDITYEQYF.

This chain joins TRBV19 and TRBJ2-1, with D tentatively TRBD2 (7 bases). Germline V CDR1 and CDR2: LNHDA, SQIVND (reference sequence). Between the trimmed V and J ends, which lost 9 bases and 4 bases, there was a span of 19 bases. The CDR3 is made up of 15 amino acids. The CDR3 DNA sequence: TGTGCCAGCCGTGACGGGGGGCCACTGTACAATGAGCAGTTCTTC. Protein product: CASRDGGPLYNEQFF. The whole variable domain, remainder taken from reference TRBV19 and TRBJ2-1, is DGGITQSPKYLFRKEGQNVTLSCEQNLNHDAMYWYRQDPGQGLRLIYYSQIVNDFQKGDIAEGYSVSREKKESFPLTVTSAQKNPTAFYLCASRDGGPLYNEQFFGPGTRLTVL.

This clone rates as medium-sized. The rearrangement links TRBV7-3 to TRBJ2-3, with TRBD2 matching 7 bases. Looked up from germline, CDR1 is SGHTA and CDR2 is FQGTGA. The CDR3 runs 15 residues. With 1 base clipped from V and 10 bases from J, the junction kept 11 bases outside the gene matches. Here the CDR3 reads CASSLNRGEGIAQYF. Written as DNA, the CDR3 is TGTGCCAGCAGCTTAAATCGAGGGGAGGGGATAGCGCAGTATTTT.

V gene TRBV13 combines with J gene TRBJ1-1, with D possibly matching TRBD1 (5 bases). The CDR3 totals 12 residues. CDR1 and CDR2 from the germline V gene are PRHDT and FYEKMQ (reference sequence). Trimming took off 5 bases at V and 8 bases at J, with 12 bases between the two ends. The CDR3 spells CASSRQRGEAFF. The CDR3 DNA sequence: TGTGCCAGCAGCCGCCAAAGGGGAGAAGCTTTCTTT. Full variable domain (rest looked up from reference TRBV13 and TRBJ1-1): AAGVIQSPRHLIKEKRETATLKCYPIPRHDTVYWYQQGPGQDPQFLISFYEKMQSDKGSIPDRFSAQQFSDYHSELNMSSLELGDSALYFCASSRQRGEAFFGQGTRLTVV.

J is TRBJ2-5 and V is TRBV7-8; 12 nucleotides align to TRBD1. CDR3 length: 15 residues. V trimming: 3 bases; J trimming: 6 bases; junction bases outside the gene matches: 5. Germline V lookup: CDR1 SGHVS, CDR2 FQNEAQ. The CDR3 here is CASSFPGQGAKTQYF. The CDR3 DNA reads as TGTGCCAGCAGCTTCCCGGGACAGGGGGCCAAGACCCAGTACTTC. The variable domain in full, with the rest retrieved from reference TRBV7-8 and TRBJ2-5, is GAGVSQSPRYKVAKRGQDVALRCDPISGHVSLFWYQQALGQGPEFLTYFQNEAQLDKSGLPSDRFFAERPEGSVSTLKIQRTQQEDSAVYLCASSFPGQGAKTQYFGPGTRLLVL.

The CDR3 nucleotides are TGTGCCAGCAGCTTTTACCGGGACAGGGAGACTGAAGCTTTCTTT. Translating it yields CASSFYRDRETEAFF. The chain carries TRBV7-3 and TRBJ1-1, with 9 positions matching TRBD1. V lost 3 bases to trimming and J lost 5 bases; unmatched junction nucleotides: 7. CDR3 size: 15 residues. Germline lookup yields CDR1 SGHTA and CDR2 FQGTGA.

The chain employs TRBV19 and TRBJ1-2; the D gene is possibly TRBD1 (5 bases). The CDR3 totals 14 residues. Trimming stripped 1 base from V and 0 bases from J, with 6 bases between. Germline CDR1 reads LNHDA; CDR2 reads SQIVND (reference sequence). Here the CDR3 reads CASSIAGTNYGYTF. For the CDR3, the DNA is TGTGCCAGTAGTATAGCAGGGACTAACTATGGCTACACCTTC.

This clone is hyperexpanded in the sample. The chain combines TRBV21-1 with TRBJ2-2; TRBD1, the D gene given by the table, was not confirmed from the DNA. TRBV21-1 is marked as a pseudogene. This CDR3 comprises 19 residues. The CDR3 DNA reads as TGTGCCAGCAGCTTTCTTAAAAACGACAGGGGGCGACGCACCGGGGAGCTGTTTTTT. This codes for CASSFLKNDRGRRTGELFF.